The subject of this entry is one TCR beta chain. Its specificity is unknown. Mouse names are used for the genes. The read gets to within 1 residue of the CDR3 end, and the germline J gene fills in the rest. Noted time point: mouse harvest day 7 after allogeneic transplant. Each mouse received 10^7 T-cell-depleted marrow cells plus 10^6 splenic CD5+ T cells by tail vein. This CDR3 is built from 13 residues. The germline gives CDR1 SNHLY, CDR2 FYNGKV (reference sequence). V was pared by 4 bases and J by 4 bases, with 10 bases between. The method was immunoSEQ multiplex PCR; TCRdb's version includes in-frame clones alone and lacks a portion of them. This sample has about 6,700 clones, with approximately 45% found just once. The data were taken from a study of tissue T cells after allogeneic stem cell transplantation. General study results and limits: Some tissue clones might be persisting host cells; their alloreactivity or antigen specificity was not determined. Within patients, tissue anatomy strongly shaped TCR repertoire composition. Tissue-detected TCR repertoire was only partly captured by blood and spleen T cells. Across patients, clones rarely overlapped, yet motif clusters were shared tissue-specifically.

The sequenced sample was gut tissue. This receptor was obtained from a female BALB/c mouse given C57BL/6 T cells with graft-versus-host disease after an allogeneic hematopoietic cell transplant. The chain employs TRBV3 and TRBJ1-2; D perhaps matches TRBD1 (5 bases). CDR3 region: CASSSMGGSDYTF. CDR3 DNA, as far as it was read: TGTGCCAGCAGCTCCATGGGGGGCTCCGACTACACC.